There are a few counts of the clone carrying this T cell receptor (beta chain). TCRdb re-derived calls from the 5' RACE reads in MiXCR, one entry per CDR3 protein. The sample comprises more than 80,000 distinct CDR3 sequences, approximately 12% of which are singletons, and roughly two fifths rests with the top ten. This record comes from a study of spatial heterogeneity in lung cancer. On the study more broadly: Each unique TCR and UMI combination was seen more than ten times on average in raw reads.

Documented time point: sample taken at primary tumor resection. Sequencing was performed on whole RNA extracted from tumor and nontumor lung tissue, or from frozen PBMC, and the material was left unsorted. V was shortened by 5 bases and J by 3 bases, with 10 bases between the two germline ends. Germline values: CDR1 SGHTA, CDR2 FQGNSA. The CDR3 has 14 residues. The specimen comprised PBMCs, sampled at surgery. The V and J genes are TRBV7-2 and TRBJ2-2; TRBD1 is a possible D gene (6 bases). This clonotype was obtained from a male donor with early-stage non-small cell lung cancer. The CDR3 sequence is CASSPNRDTGELFF. CDR3 bases: TGTGCCAGCAGCCCCAACAGGGACACCGGGGAGCTGTTTTTT.